These 19 T cell receptor beta chains originate from one sample sequenced in a study of early T cells in non-severe SARS-CoV-2 infection. TCRdb reprocessed the 5' RACE reads via MiXCR and lists one record per CDR3 protein. Of under 85,000 distinct CDR3 sequences in the sample, around 13% are singletons; the top ten hold about 1%. Sequencing was performed on whole blood. These receptors came from an adult who was a healthcare worker with PCR-confirmed SARS-CoV-2 infection or an uninfected control (not recorded which).

This chain connects TRBV5-1 to TRBJ2-6; TRBD1 is a possible D gene (6 bases). Trimming removed 5 bases at V and 0 bases at J, with 12 bases between. Germline CDR1 SGHRS, CDR2 YFSETQ. The CDR3 spans 16 residues. CDR3 sequence (DNA): TGCGCCAGCAGTCCAGGGGTCAACTCTGGGGCCAACGTCCTGACTTTC. Translating it yields CASSPGVNSGANVLTF.

In nucleotides, the CDR3 is TGTGCCAGCAAGGGGGAGGGCAACACTGAAGCTTTCTTT. This codes for CASKGEGNTEAFF. The chain is built from TRBV12-3 or TRBV12-4 and TRBJ1-1; TRBD1 is a possible D gene (6 bases). Trimming took 7 bases from V and 2 from J, leaving 11 bases between them. There are 13 residues in the CDR3.

This clonotype was observed a few times. This rearrangement joins TRBV6-4 to TRBJ2-3; D is possibly TRBD1 or TRBD2 (5 bases each). V was pared by 6 bases and J by 3 bases, with 13 bases between. Germline V lookup: CDR1 MRHNA, CDR2 SNTAGT. This CDR3 spans 14 amino acids. The CDR3 is CASSENGGTDTQYF. DNA for the CDR3: TGTGCCAGCAGCGAAAATGGGGGAACAGATACGCAGTATTTT.

This clonotype was detected a few times. The rearrangement uses TRBV7-2 and TRBJ2-3, with unresolved D. V was clipped by 6 bases and J by 0 bases, with 10 bases between them. Germline CDR1 and CDR2: SGHTA and FQGNSA. The CDR3 extends over 14 amino acids. In nucleotides, the CDR3 is TGTGCCAGCAGTTTGATCCCTAGCACAGATACGCAGTATTTT. Its translation is CASSLIPSTDTQYF. The variable domain in full, with the rest retrieved from reference TRBV7-2 and TRBJ2-3, is GAGVSQSPSNKVTEKGKDVELRCDPISGHTALYWYRQSLGQGLEFLIYFQGNSAPDKSGLPSDRFSAERTGGSVSTLTIQRTQQEDSAVYLCASSLIPSTDTQYFGPGTRLTVL.

The sample holds a few counts of this clonotype. This chain links TRBV7-6 with TRBJ2-3, with 7 bases aligning to TRBD1. The trim removed 8 bases at V and 1 base at J, leaving 9 bases unmatched. The CDR3 consists of 15 residues. Germline CDR1 SGHVS, CDR2 FNYEAQ. CDR3 DNA: TGTGCCAGCTGGACTCCGGGACAGCGCACAGATACGCAGTATTTT. Amino acids: CASWTPGQRTDTQYF.

This clonotype was picked up many times. The chain joins TRBV28 to TRBJ2-7, with 8 bases fitting TRBD2. The CDR3 has 14 residues. Germline assignment: CDR1 MDHEN and CDR2 SYDVKM. The J segment lost 0 bases and the V segment lost 3 bases, leaving 1 base of the junction unmatched. CDR3 region: CASSFGGDSYEQYF. The CDR3 DNA reads TGTGCCAGCAGTTTCGGGGGGGACTCCTACGAGCAGTACTTC.

This chain connects TRBV29-1 to TRBJ2-3, with D unclear. Trimming stripped 3 bases from V and 5 bases from J, with 15 bases between. This CDR3 is 14 amino acids long. Looked up from germline, CDR1 is SQVTM and CDR2 is ANQGSEA. CDR3 sequence reads: CSVDGQTLGDTQYF. For the CDR3, the DNA is TGCAGCGTTGATGGGCAGACCCTCGGAGATACGCAGTATTTT.

This clonotype came up many times. The V and J genes are TRBV18 and TRBJ2-7; unclear D gene. Germline CDR1 reads KGHSH; CDR2 reads LQKENI. V shed 6 bases and J shed 1 base, with 10 bases lying between them. This CDR3 contains 13 residues. As DNA, the CDR3 is TGTGCCAGCTCGGTAAGCCTTTCCTACGAGCAGTACTTC. Translated: CASSVSLSYEQYF.

This clonotype was detected only a few times. The genes are TRBV4-3 and TRBJ2-1, with D maybe TRBD2 (5 bases). Between the trimmed V and J ends, which lost 0 bases and 5 bases, there was a span of 17 bases. Germline loops: CDR1 LGHNA, CDR2 YSLEER. This CDR3 is 17 amino acids long. CDR3 residues: CASSQERARVLDNEQFF. The CDR3 DNA follows: TGCGCCAGCAGCCAAGAGAGGGCGCGGGTCCTGGACAATGAGCAGTTCTTC.

This clonotype showed up many times. This chain connects TRBV11-2 to TRBJ1-2; D not resolved. The ends were cut back, 0 bases at V and 4 bases at J, with 18 bases in the middle. The germline gives CDR1 SGHAT, CDR2 FQNNGV. The CDR3 contains 17 residues. Here the CDR3 DNA reads TGTGCCAGCAGCTTAGACGCTTCCTGGGTAGCGTCCTATGGCTACACCTTC. Translated: CASSLDASWVASYGYTF.

This clonotype was seen ten or more times. This chain links TRBV6-2 or TRBV6-3 with TRBJ2-5; D is perhaps TRBD1 or TRBD2 (6 bases each). V lost 6 bases, J lost 4 bases, and 18 bases lay in between. Per germline, CDR1 MNHEY and CDR2 SVGEGT. The CDR3 length is 15 residues. The CDR3 reads CASSRGQGRRETQYF. CDR3 bases: TGTGCCAGCAGCCGAGGTCAGGGGAGGAGAGAGACCCAGTACTTC.

This clonotype was picked up many times. The V and J genes are TRBV4-2 and TRBJ2-5; D might be TRBD2 (6 bases). This CDR3 contains 17 residues. Germline V gene lookup returns CDR1 LGHNA and CDR2 YNFKEQ. Trimming pared 0 bases from V and 5 bases from J, leaving 19 bases between. CDR3 nucleotides: TGTGCCAGCAGCCAAGATCAATTGGGGGGTTGGGATGAGACCCAGTACTTC. This codes for CASSQDQLGGWDETQYF.

This clonotype was found a few times. The chain is built from TRBV14 and TRBJ2-5, with D possibly being TRBD2 (5 bases). There are 18 residues in the CDR3. Germline CDR1 reads SGHDN; CDR2 reads FVKESK. The germline V and J ends were trimmed by 4 bases and 1 base, with 22 bases remaining between them. CDR3 in DNA: TGTGCCAGCAGCCTACCCGAAACGGGCGGGCCCACCCAAGAGACCCAGTACTTC. Translation: CASSLPETGGPTQETQYF.

This clonotype was detected many times. The V call is TRBV10-3, the J call TRBJ1-3, with TRBD1 as a possible D gene (5 bases). This CDR3 region has 13 residues. The germline CDR1 and CDR2 sequences are ENHRY and SYGVKD. The V end was cut by 4 bases, the J end by 15 bases, with 19 bases between. The CDR3 nucleotides are TGTGCCATCAGTGCCGGGGCCTCCCGACTCCCATATTTT. Translating it yields CAISAGASRLPYF.

CDR3 coding DNA: TGTGCCAGCAGCTTAGCGCCTCGGCGGGTCTTGGGGGCAGAGACCCAGTACTTC. Translating it yields CASSLAPRRVLGAETQYF. The rearrangement links TRBV7-2 to TRBJ2-5; a weak D match, TRBD1 (6 bases). This CDR3 region has 18 residues. The germline CDR1 and CDR2 sequences are SGHTA and FQGNSA. Between the trimmed V and J ends, which lost 0 bases and 4 bases, there was a span of 21 bases.

The chain carries TRBV6-6 and TRBJ1-6, with D possibly being TRBD1 (6 bases). The CDR3 is 16 amino acids. Germline lookup yields CDR1 MNHNY and CDR2 SVGAGI (reference sequence). Trimming pared 4 bases from V and 6 bases from J, leaving 16 bases between. Here the CDR3 DNA reads TGTGCCAGCAGTTTTCTCCGGACAGAACCTAATTCACCCCTCCACTTT. It translates to CASSFLRTEPNSPLHF.

This chain uses TRBV11-2 with TRBJ2-3; D is uncertain. The germline V and J ends were trimmed by 0 bases and 2 bases, with 9 bases remaining between them. Germline-derived CDR1 and CDR2 are SGHAT and FQNNGV. CDR3 size: 15 residues. The CDR3 bases are TGTGCCAGCAGCTTAGACCACACAAACACAGATACGCAGTATTTT. This codes for CASSLDHTNTDTQYF. Looking up the rest from reference TRBV11-2 and TRBJ2-3 gives the full variable domain: EAGVAQSPRYKIIEKRQSVAFWCNPISGHATLYWYQQILGQGPKLLIQFQNNGVVDDSQLPKDRFSAERLKGVDSTLKIQPAKLEDSAVYLCASSLDHTNTDTQYFGPGTRLTVL.

The V and J genes are TRBV11-2 and TRBJ2-7; D call uncertain. The CDR3 contains 13 residues. The V end was cut by 6 bases, the J end by 2 bases, with 11 bases between. From germline, CDR1 is SGHAT and CDR2 FQNNGV. The chain's CDR3 is CASSGSLTYEQYF. The CDR3 DNA reads as TGTGCCAGCAGTGGCTCCCTTACCTACGAGCAGTACTTC.

Points on this clonotype: At one of its ends the junction is not consistent with the germline gene, which may arise from a read error. This chain connects TRBV12-3 or TRBV12-4 to TRBJ2-5; 7 nucleotides align to TRBD1. This CDR3 has 14 residues. The CDR3 DNA sequence: TGTGCCAGCAGTCATACCGGGACAGCAGAGACCCAGTATTTC. This translates into CASSHTGTAETQYF.